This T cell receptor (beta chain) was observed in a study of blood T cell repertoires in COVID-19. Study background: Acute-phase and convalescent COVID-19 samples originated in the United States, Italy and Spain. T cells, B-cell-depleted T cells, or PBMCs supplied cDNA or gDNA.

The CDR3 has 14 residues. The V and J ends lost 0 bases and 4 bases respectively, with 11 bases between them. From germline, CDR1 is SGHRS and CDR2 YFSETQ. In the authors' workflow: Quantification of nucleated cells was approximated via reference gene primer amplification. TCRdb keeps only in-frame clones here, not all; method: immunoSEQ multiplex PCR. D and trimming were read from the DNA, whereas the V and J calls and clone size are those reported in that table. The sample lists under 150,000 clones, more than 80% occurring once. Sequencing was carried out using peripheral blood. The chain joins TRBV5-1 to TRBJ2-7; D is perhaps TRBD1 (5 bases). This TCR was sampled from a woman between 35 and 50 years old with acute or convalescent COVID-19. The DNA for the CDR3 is TGCGCCAGCAGCTTGGAGGGGAACCTTTACGAGCAGTACTTC. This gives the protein CASSLEGNLYEQYF.